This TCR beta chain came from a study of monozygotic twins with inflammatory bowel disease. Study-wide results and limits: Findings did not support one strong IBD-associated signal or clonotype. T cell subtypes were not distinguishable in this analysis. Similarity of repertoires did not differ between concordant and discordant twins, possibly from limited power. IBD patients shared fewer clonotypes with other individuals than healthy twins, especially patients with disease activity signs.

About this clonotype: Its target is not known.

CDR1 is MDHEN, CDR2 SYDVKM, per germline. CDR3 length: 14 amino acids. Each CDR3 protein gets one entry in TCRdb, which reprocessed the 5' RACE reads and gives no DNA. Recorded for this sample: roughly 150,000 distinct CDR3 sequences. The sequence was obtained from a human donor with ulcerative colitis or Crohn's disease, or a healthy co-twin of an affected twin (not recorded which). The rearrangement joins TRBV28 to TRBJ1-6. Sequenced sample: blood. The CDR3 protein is CASNPEKPLSPLHF.